Detailed here is one TCR beta chain. This sample is drawn from a study of blood T cell repertoires in COVID-19. Across the study: Italy, Spain and the United States were the sources of the convalescent and acute COVID-19 samples. Sample material is recorded as cDNA or gDNA derived from T cells, B-cell-depleted T cells, or PBMCs.

Original data processing: Using reference gene primer amplification, nucleated cell counts were estimated. The protocol was immunoSEQ multiplex PCR, while the TCRdb copy is restricted to in-frame clones and leaves out a portion. Clone size and V and J calls were adopted from that table, with D and trimming inferred from the DNA. The sample has some 93,000 clones, about 88% seen once. Sequencing was performed on peripheral blood. This receptor was obtained from an elderly woman with acute or convalescent COVID-19.

CDR3 DNA: TGTGCCAGCAGCCAAGGTTTTACTAGGGGACAGGGGGGCAACGAGCAGTACTTC. It codes for CASSQGFTRGQGGNEQYF. The rearrangement uses TRBV4-2 and TRBJ2-7; 11 bases match TRBD1. The CDR3 contains 18 residues. Trimming at V came to 1 base and at J to 5 bases, leaving 13 bases not matched to a gene. The germline V gene encodes CDR1 LGHNA and CDR2 YNFKEQ.